This T cell receptor (beta chain) was captured in a study of early T cells in non-severe SARS-CoV-2 infection. Study-wide context: From unsorted whole blood, bulk RNA was sequenced, and the chains remained unpaired. General observations from the study: Comparison of clonotypes with VDJdb favored anti-spike CD8 responses while missing private and CD4 specificities.

Attachment of unique molecular identifiers to individual cDNA molecules was performed. TCRdb fed the 5' RACE reads into MiXCR, producing one record per CDR3 protein. The sample contains 80,000 or so distinct CDR3 sequences, over 13% of which appear only once. This clonotype was observed a handful of times. Its antigen remains unidentified. The CDR3 is 11 residues long. The V and J ends lost 4 bases and 12 bases respectively, with 13 bases between them. Germline CDR1 is SGHDT and CDR2 is YYEEEE. The genes are TRBV5-6 and TRBJ1-2, with D possibly TRBD1 on 5 matching bases. The sequence came from an adult who was a healthcare worker with PCR-confirmed SARS-CoV-2 infection or an uninfected control (not recorded which). The sequenced material came from whole blood. The CDR3 spells CASSAGTVHTF. DNA for the CDR3: TGTGCCAGCAGCGCGGGGACCGTCCACACCTTC. Full variable domain (missing parts from reference TRBV5-6 and TRBJ1-2): DAGVTQSPTHLIKTRGQQVTLRCSPKSGHDTVSWYQQALGQGPQFIFQYYEEEERQRGNFPDRFSGHQFPNYSSELNVNALLLGDSALYLCASSAGTVHTFGSGTRLTVV.